The rows below give T cell receptor beta chains drawn from one sample of a study of T cells in Graves' hyperthyroidism and ophthalmopathy. TCRdb independently ran MiXCR on the multiplex PCR reads; one entry per CDR3 protein. The data show about 770,000 distinct CDR3 sequences, with roughly a sixth seen just once and roughly a sixth held by the top ten. Sequencing was done on a sample of blood. The receptors derive from a woman aged 45 to 65 with Graves' hyperthyroidism that later progressed to Graves' ophthalmopathy. Each CDR3 is given with its conserved first and last residue. A D gene is named only where the DNA matches it firmly. The size entry is marked missing in some rows and otherwise reads once, few, many or a size class.

J | size | V | D | DNA | CDR3
TRBJ2-3 | many | TRBV30 | NA | TGTGCCTGGAGTGTAGGTTGGAGCACAGATACGCAGTATTTT | CAWSVGWSTDTQYF
TRBJ2-5 | many | TRBV3-1 | NA | TGTGCCAGCAGCCAGTTCGAGGGGGGGAAGACCCAGTACTTC | CASSQFEGGKTQYF
TRBJ2-7 | many | TRBV11-2 | NA | TGTGCCAGCAGCTTAGTCGTCGTAGGGGACGAGCAGTACTTC | CASSLVVVGDEQYF
TRBJ2-7 | few | TRBV19 | NA | TGTGCCAGTAGTATCTCCGGCAGCCACTACGAGCAGTACTTC | CASSISGSHYEQYF
TRBJ1-1 | NA | TRBV19 | TRBD1 | TGTGCCAGTAGACACGGACAGGGGAACACTGAAGCTTTCTTT | CASRHGQGNTEAFF
TRBJ1-4 | many | TRBV6-1 | NA | TGTGCCAGCAGTGTGGGGACAAGGAATGAAAAACTGTTTTTT | CASSVGTRNEKLFF
TRBJ1-2 | many | TRBV2 | NA | TGTGCCAGCAGGGGGACATTTAACTATGGCTACACCTTC | CASRGTFNYGYTF
TRBJ2-5 | many | TRBV7-2 | TRBD1 | TGTGCCAGCAGCTGGACAGGGGTTGGGGAGACCCAGTACTTC | CASSWTGVGETQYF
TRBJ1-1 | many | TRBV29-1 | TRBD1 | TGCAGCGTTGCGACAGGGCCCGTGAACACTGAAGCTTTCTTT | CSVATGPVNTEAFF
TRBJ2-7 | few | TRBV9 | NA | TGTGCCAGCAGCGCAGGACTATTAGACGAGCAGTACTTC | CASSAGLLDEQYF
TRBJ1-2 | NA | TRBV4-1 | NA | TGCGCCAGCAGCCAAGATCGGCAGGGAAGACCTAACTATGGCTACACCTTC | CASSQDRQGRPNYGYTF
TRBJ1-4 | few | TRBV27 | NA | TGTGCCAGCAGTTTAACGGCAGGGCTTTGGGAAAAACTGTTTTTT | CASSLTAGLWEKLFF
TRBJ1-1 | few | TRBV29-1 | NA | TGCAGCGTTGGCTACCTGAACACTGAAGCTTTCTTT | CSVGYLNTEAFF